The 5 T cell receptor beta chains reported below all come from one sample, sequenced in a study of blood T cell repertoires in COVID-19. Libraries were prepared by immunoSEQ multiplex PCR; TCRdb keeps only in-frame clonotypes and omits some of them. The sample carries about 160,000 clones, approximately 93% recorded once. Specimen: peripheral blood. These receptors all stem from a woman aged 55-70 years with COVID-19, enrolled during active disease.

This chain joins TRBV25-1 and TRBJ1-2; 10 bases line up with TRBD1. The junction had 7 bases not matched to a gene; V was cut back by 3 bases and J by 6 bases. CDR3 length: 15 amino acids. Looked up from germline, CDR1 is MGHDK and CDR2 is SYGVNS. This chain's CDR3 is CASSDVDRGWNGYTF. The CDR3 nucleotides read TGTGCCAGCAGTGACGTGGACAGGGGGTGGAATGGCTACACCTTC.

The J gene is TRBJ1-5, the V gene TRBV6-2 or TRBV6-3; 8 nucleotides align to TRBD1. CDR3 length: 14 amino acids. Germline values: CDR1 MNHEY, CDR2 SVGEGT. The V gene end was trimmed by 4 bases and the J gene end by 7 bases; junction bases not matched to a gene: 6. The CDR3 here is CASSLGAGGQPQHF. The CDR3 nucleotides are TGTGCCAGCAGTTTAGGGGCAGGGGGCCAGCCCCAGCATTTT.

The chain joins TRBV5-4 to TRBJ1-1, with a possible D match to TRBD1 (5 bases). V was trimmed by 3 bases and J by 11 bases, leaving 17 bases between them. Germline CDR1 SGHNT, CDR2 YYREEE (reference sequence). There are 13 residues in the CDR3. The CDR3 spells CASSSPGMNRAFF. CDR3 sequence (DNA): TGTGCCAGCAGCTCTCCGGGTATGAACAGGGCTTTCTTT.

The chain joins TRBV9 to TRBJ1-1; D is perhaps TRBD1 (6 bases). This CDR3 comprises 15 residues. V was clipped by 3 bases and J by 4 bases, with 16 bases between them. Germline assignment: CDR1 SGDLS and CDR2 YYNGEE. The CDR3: CASSDLVGARTEAFF. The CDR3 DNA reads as TGTGCCAGCAGCGACCTGGTGGGGGCGCGCACTGAAGCTTTCTTT.

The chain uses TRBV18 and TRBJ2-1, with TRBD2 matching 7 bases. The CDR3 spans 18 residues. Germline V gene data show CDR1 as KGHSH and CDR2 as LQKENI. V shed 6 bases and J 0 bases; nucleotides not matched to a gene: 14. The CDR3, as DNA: TGTGCCAGCTCCTCCTGGGGCGGGGGACCGAGCTCCTACAATGAGCAGTTCTTC. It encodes CASSSWGGGPSSYNEQFF.